Listed below are T cell receptor beta chains from one sample, sequenced in a study of blood T cell repertoires in COVID-19. TCRdb's copy holds only in-frame clones and misses some; the assay was immunoSEQ multiplex PCR. The table has some 140,000 clones, roughly 80% seen once. The source material was PBMCs or T cells enriched from blood (not recorded which). The origin of the receptors is a young man who had recovered from COVID-19. Each CDR3 is given with its conserved first and last residue. A D gene is named only where the DNA matches it firmly. Clone size appears in some rows only: once, few, many, or a class for an expanded clone.

D,J,size,V,CDR3,DNA
-,TRBJ1-4,-,TRBV2,CANRSLHEKLFF,TGTGCCAACAGGAGCTTGCATGAAAAACTGTTTTTT
TRBD1,TRBJ2-7,-,TRBV5-6,CASSIRDRGYEQYF,TGTGCCAGCAGCATCCGGGACAGGGGCTACGAGCAGTACTTC
-,TRBJ1-5,-,TRBV7-2,CASSSRQGNQPQHF,TGTGCCAGCAGCTCAAGGCAGGGCAATCAGCCCCAGCATTTT
TRBD1,TRBJ2-1,-,TRBV27,CASIPTGTALFEQFF,TGTGCCAGCATCCCAACTGGGACAGCTCTCTTTGAGCAGTTCTTC
TRBD1,TRBJ1-1,few,TRBV6-5,CASSSFRTGGKTEAFF,TGTGCCAGCAGTTCCTTTCGGACAGGGGGAAAAACTGAAGCTTTCTTT
TRBD1,TRBJ1-1,-,TRBV2,CASSSGTGLSEAFF,TGTGCCAGCAGCTCCGGGACAGGTCTTAGTGAAGCTTTCTTT
TRBD1,TRBJ1-5,-,TRBV19,CASSRDRGNQPQHF,TGTGCCAGTAGCCGGGACAGGGGAAATCAGCCCCAGCATTTT
TRBD2,TRBJ2-5,-,TRBV6-1,CASSESWEGWETQYF,TGTGCCAGCAGTGAATCTTGGGAGGGTTGGGAGACCCAGTACTTC
TRBD2,TRBJ2-5,-,TRBV28,CASSPAGGQETQYF,TGTGCCAGCAGTCCAGCGGGGGGCCAAGAGACCCAGTACTTC
TRBD2,TRBJ2-3,-,TRBV3-1/TRBV3-2,CASSQDPGGADTQYF,TGTGCCAGCAGCCAAGATCCCGGGGGGGCAGATACGCAGTATTTT
-,TRBJ1-6,few,TRBV5-6,CASSLISGAYSPLHF,TGTGCCAGCAGCTTGATCTCGGGAGCATATTCACCCCTCCACTTT
TRBD1,TRBJ2-7,-,TRBV27,CASTLRQGITYEQYF,TGTGCCAGCACCCTGAGACAGGGTATCACCTACGAGCAGTACTTC
TRBD2,TRBJ2-5,-,TRBV4-1,CASSQVGLAIETQYF,TGCGCCAGCAGCCAAGTGGGACTAGCTATAGAGACCCAGTACTTC
-,TRBJ1-1,-,TRBV5-1,CASSLEVGGKTEAFF,TGCGCCAGCAGCTTGGAAGTTGGGGGGAAAACTGAAGCTTTCTTT
-,TRBJ2-4,-,TRBV2,CASQAKNIQYF,TGTGCCAGCCAAGCCAAAAACATTCAGTACTTC
TRBD1,TRBJ1-3,few,TRBV18,CASSPQGAIYF,TGTGCCAGCTCACCCCAGGGGGCCATATATTTT
-,TRBJ1-1,-,TRBV30,CAGNRAEGTEAFF,TGTGCCGGAAACAGGGCTGAGGGCACTGAAGCTTTCTTT
-,TRBJ1-2,-,TRBV9,CASSVEGHHYGYTF,TGTGCCAGCAGCGTAGAAGGACACCACTATGGCTACACCTTC
-,TRBJ1-2,-,TRBV11-2,CASTPSGVNYGYTF,TGTGCCAGTACACCCTCCGGGGTTAACTATGGCTACACCTTC
-,TRBJ1-2,-,TRBV12-3/TRBV12-4,CASTEGPQYGYTF,TGTGCCAGCACGGAGGGTCCACAATATGGCTACACCTTC
-,TRBJ2-2,-,TRBV5-5,CASSLASRRTGELFF,TGTGCCAGCAGCTTGGCATCTAGACGCACCGGGGAGCTGTTTTTT
-,TRBJ1-1,once,TRBV5-1,CASSLGVMLNTEAFF,TGCGCCAGCAGCCTCGGGGTGATGTTGAACACTGAAGCTTTCTTT
-,TRBJ1-2,-,TRBV19,CASSRDTGDGYTF,TGTGCCAGTAGTCGGGACACCGGGGATGGCTACACCTTC
TRBD2,TRBJ2-1,-,TRBV4-2,CASSLTTGGGNEQFF,TGTGCCAGCAGCCTTACGACGGGAGGGGGGAATGAGCAGTTCTTC
-,TRBJ1-3,-,TRBV12-5,CASRNQGFGNTIYF,TGTGCTAGTCGAAACCAGGGGTTCGGAAACACCATATATTTT
TRBD1,TRBJ1-2,-,TRBV5-1,CASSDDRGNYGYTF,TGCGCCAGCAGCGATGACAGGGGTAACTATGGCTACACCTTC
-,TRBJ2-5,-,TRBV19,CASSIQGLETQYF,TGTGCCAGTAGTATCCAGGGTCTGGAGACCCAGTACTTC
-,TRBJ2-6,-,TRBV7-2,CASSSEGRRFSGANVLTF,TGTGCCAGCAGCTCGGAGGGGAGGCGATTCTCTGGGGCCAACGTCCTGACTTTC
-,TRBJ2-2,once,TRBV6-5,CASSSRDTGTGELFF,TGTGCCAGCAGTAGCCGAGACACAGGCACCGGGGAGCTGTTTTTT
-,TRBJ2-2,-,TRBV5-1,CASSSGQGGNGELFF,TGCGCCAGCAGCTCAGGACAGGGAGGGAACGGGGAGCTGTTTTTT
-,TRBJ2-2,once,TRBV11-2,CASSRSGSSSGELFF,TGTGCCAGCAGCCGTTCCGGTTCCTCCTCCGGGGAGCTGTTTTTT
-,TRBJ1-1,-,TRBV6-5,CASSYGSGESNTEAFF,TGTGCCAGCAGTTACGGGTCCGGGGAATCGAACACTGAAGCTTTCTTT
-,TRBJ2-7,-,TRBV7-9,CASSSGQSYEQYF,TGTGCCAGCAGCTCTGGACAGAGCTACGAGCAGTACTTC